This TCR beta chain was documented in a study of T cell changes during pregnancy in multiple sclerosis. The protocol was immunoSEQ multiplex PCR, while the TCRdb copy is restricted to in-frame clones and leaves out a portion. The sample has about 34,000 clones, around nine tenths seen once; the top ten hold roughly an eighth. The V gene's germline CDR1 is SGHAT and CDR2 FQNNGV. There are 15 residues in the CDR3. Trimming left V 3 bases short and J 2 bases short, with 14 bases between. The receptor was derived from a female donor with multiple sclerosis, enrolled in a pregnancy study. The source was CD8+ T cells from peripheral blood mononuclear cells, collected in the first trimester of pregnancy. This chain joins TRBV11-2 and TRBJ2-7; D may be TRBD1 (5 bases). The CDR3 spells CASSFWTLRTYEQYF. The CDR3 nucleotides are TGTGCCAGCAGCTTTTGGACACTCAGGACCTACGAGCAGTACTTC.